Presented here are 24 T cell receptor beta chains from one specimen sequenced in a study of cytomegalovirus exposure and HLA in healthy donors. The PCR used 60 Vbeta and 13 Jbeta primers. Libraries were prepared by immunoSEQ multiplex PCR; TCRdb keeps only in-frame clonotypes and omits some of them. The repertoire holds around 130,000 clones, with more than 8% as singletons. Sequenced input: PBMCs. Every receptor here comes from a man aged 40-49 years in good health and CMV-seronegative.

This clone was detected a few times. DNA of the CDR3: TGTGCCAGCAGCCCGTCCGGGACGGGGGTTGGCTACACCTTC. This gives the protein CASSPSGTGVGYTF. The chain links TRBV7-3 to TRBJ1-2, with D possibly matching TRBD1 (5 bases). V shed 5 bases and J shed 7 bases, with 17 bases lying between them. Germline V gene data show CDR1 as SGHTA and CDR2 as FQGTGA. The CDR3 has 14 residues.

V gene TRBV9 combines with J gene TRBJ2-1, with D possibly being TRBD1 (6 bases). V was shortened by 0 bases and J by 3 bases, with 13 bases between the two germline ends. Germline CDR1 SGDLS, CDR2 YYNGEE. This CDR3 contains 16 residues. The DNA of the CDR3 is TGTGCCAGCAGCGTAGTCGGCAGGGGTGGCTACAATGAGCAGTTCTTC. Protein sequence: CASSVVGRGGYNEQFF.

In its sample, this clone was seen a few times. The chain uses TRBV9 and TRBJ1-5; the D gene is possibly TRBD1 (5 bases). CDR3 length: 14 residues. Germline V gene sequence: CDR1 SGDLS, CDR2 YYNGEE. V was clipped by 7 bases and J by 6 bases, with 17 bases between them. The CDR3 region is CASGPGPGGQPQHF. CDR3 bases: TGTGCCAGCGGGCCTGGGCCGGGGGGTCAGCCCCAGCATTTT.

This clone was counted only a few times. The chain couples TRBV4-3 to TRBJ2-5; TRBD2 matches 14 bases. Germline assignment: CDR1 LGHNA and CDR2 YSLEER. V shed 3 bases, J shed 4 bases, and the junction held 1 base outside the gene matches. The CDR3 is made up of 15 amino acids. The CDR3 spells CASSQTSGGGETQYF. For the CDR3, the DNA is TGCGCCAGCAGCCAGACTAGCGGGGGGGGAGAGACCCAGTACTTC.

CDR3 DNA sequence: TGTGCCAGCAGCCCCGGTGGTAGCGGAGACACCGGGGAGCTGTTTTTT. Protein product: CASSPGGSGDTGELFF. This sequence joins TRBV7-6 and TRBJ2-2; a possible D gene is TRBD2 (6 bases). V was cut by 5 bases and J by 3 bases, with 16 bases left in between. CDR3 size: 16 residues. Germline lookup yields CDR1 SGHVS and CDR2 FNYEAQ.

This clone turned up a few times. This CDR3 is CASSEMFRQGAYEQYF. In DNA, the CDR3 is TGTGCCAGCAGTGAAATGTTCAGACAGGGGGCATACGAGCAGTACTTC. The chain joins TRBV6-1 to TRBJ2-7; TRBD1 matches at 10 bases. CDR1 and CDR2 from the germline V gene are MNHNS and SASEGT. The ends lost 2 bases at V and 4 bases at J; junction bases unmatched: 8. The length of the CDR3 is 16 residues.

This clone was detected ten times or more. The chain has TRBV5-1 and TRBJ2-7; a weak D match, TRBD2 (6 bases). V was pared by 4 bases and J by 0 bases, with 8 bases between. Germline-derived CDR1 and CDR2 are SGHRS and YFSETQ. The CDR3 is 13 residues long. The CDR3 region is CASSRGSSYEQYF. In nucleotides, the CDR3 is TGCGCCAGCAGCCGGGGGAGCTCCTACGAGCAGTACTTC.

This clone occurred a few times. This chain joins TRBV19 and TRBJ2-3; weak D call: TRBD2 (6 bases). The V end lost 4 bases, the J end lost 3 bases, and 17 bases lay between the germline ends. From germline, CDR1 is LNHDA and CDR2 SQIVND (reference sequence). The CDR3 consists of 16 residues. The CDR3 sequence: CASSTTGGYWTDTQYF. For the CDR3, the DNA is TGTGCCAGTAGTACGACCGGGGGTTATTGGACAGATACGCAGTATTTT. The complete variable domain, with remaining parts taken from reference TRBV19 and TRBJ2-3, reads DGGITQSPKYLFRKEGQNVTLSCEQNLNHDAMYWYRQDPGQGLRLIYYSQIVNDFQKGDIAEGYSVSREKKESFPLTVTSAQKNPTAFYLCASSTTGGYWTDTQYFGPGTRLTVL.

The chain carries TRBV19 and TRBJ2-7; 8 positions match TRBD1. The J segment lost 0 bases and the V segment lost 3 bases, leaving 4 bases of the junction unmatched. Germline V gene data show CDR1 as LNHDA and CDR2 as SQIVND (reference sequence). The CDR3 runs to 15 residues. CDR3 sequence: CASSIGTGASYEQYF. CDR3 DNA: TGTGCCAGTAGTATCGGGACAGGAGCCTCCTACGAGCAGTACTTC.

The sample holds a few counts of this clone. The CDR3 region has the DNA TGCGCCAGCAGCCAATTGCCCAGGGTGAACACTGAAGCTTTCTTT. Amino acids: CASSQLPRVNTEAFF. This chain links TRBV4-1 with TRBJ1-1; possibly TRBD1 for D (5 bases). The germline V gene has CDR1 MGHRA and CDR2 YSYEKL. V shed 2 bases and J shed 0 bases, with 10 bases lying between them. This CDR3 comprises 15 residues.

CDR3 residues: CASSMGLGYEQYF. The DNA of the CDR3 is TGTGCCAGCAGCATGGGACTTGGCTACGAGCAGTACTTC. This sequence joins TRBV7-3 and TRBJ2-7, with D tentatively TRBD2 (6 bases). V was trimmed by 5 bases and J by 3 bases, leaving 11 bases between them. Germline V gene lookup returns CDR1 SGHTA and CDR2 FQGTGA. This CDR3 has 13 residues. Looking up the rest from reference TRBV7-3 and TRBJ2-7 gives the full variable domain: GAGVSQTPSNKVTEKGKYVELRCDPISGHTALYWYRQSLGQGPEFLIYFQGTGAADDSGLPNDRFFAVRPEGSVSTLKIQRTERGDSAVYLCASSMGLGYEQYFGPGTRLTVT.

V is TRBV6-1 and J is TRBJ2-4, with D perhaps TRBD2 (6 bases). Germline assignment: CDR1 MNHNS and CDR2 SASEGT. Trimming took 7 bases from V and 1 from J, leaving 8 bases between them. The length of the CDR3 is 13 residues. The CDR3 is CASKLAAKNIQYF. DNA of the CDR3: TGTGCCAGCAAGCTAGCGGCCAAAAACATTCAGTACTTC.

The CDR3 spells CASSRYTARTGMNTEAFF. The DNA of the CDR3 is TGTGCCAGCAGCCGGTATACGGCGAGGACAGGAATGAACACTGAAGCTTTCTTT. This chain links TRBV14 with TRBJ1-1; 7 nucleotides line up with TRBD1. V lost 4 bases to trimming and J lost 0 bases; unmatched junction nucleotides: 14. Germline CDR1 is SGHDN and CDR2 is FVKESK. The CDR3 has 18 residues.

This clone was observed a handful of times. CDR3 loop: CASRLEGNEQYF. CDR3 DNA: TGTGCCAGCAGACTGGAGGGGAACGAGCAGTACTTC. This chain joins TRBV28 and TRBJ2-7; D perhaps matches TRBD2 (6 bases). Deletions cut 6 bases from V and 5 bases from J, with 11 bases between. Looked up from germline, CDR1 is MDHEN and CDR2 is SYDVKM. The CDR3 contains 12 residues. Together with reference TRBV28 and TRBJ2-7, the CDR3 gives the full variable domain: DVKVTQSSRYLVKRTGEKVFLECVQDMDHENMFWYRQDPGLGLRLIYFSYDVKMKEKGDIPEGYSVSREKKERFSLILESASTNQTSMYLCASRLEGNEQYFGPGTRLTVT.

The chain carries TRBV7-8 and TRBJ1-2, with D perhaps TRBD1 (5 bases). The CDR3 has 15 amino acids. V was cut by 4 bases and J by 3 bases, with 15 bases left in between. Looked up from germline, CDR1 is SGHVS and CDR2 is FQNEAQ. The CDR3 DNA reads as TGTGCCAGCAGCTCCCTAGGCAGGGCTGACTATGGCTACACCTTC. Amino acids: CASSSLGRADYGYTF.

This clone showed up just a few times. This chain links TRBV6-1 with TRBJ1-5, with 9 positions matching TRBD1. Germline V gene data show CDR1 as MNHNS and CDR2 as SASEGT. With V trimmed by 4 bases and J by 2 bases, 0 bases remained unmatched. The CDR3 contains 14 residues. The DNA of the CDR3 is TGTGCCAGCAGTGGGACAGGGGGCAATCAGCCCCAGCATTTT. This codes for CASSGTGGNQPQHF.

The sample holds a few counts of this clone. CDR3 sequence reads: CASSPGAEAFF. CDR3 DNA: TGTGCCAGCAGCCCCGGGGCTGAAGCTTTCTTT. The chain employs TRBV5-5 and TRBJ1-1; no clear D. The CDR3 sequence is 11 residues long. V was shortened by 4 bases and J by 6 bases, with 7 bases between the two germline ends. CDR1 SGHKS and CDR2 YYEKEE come from the germline V gene (reference sequence).

Of note for this clone: Different DNA sequences within this sample yield the same CDR3. This chain connects TRBV5-1 to TRBJ2-2; D possibly corresponds to TRBD1 (6 bases). In germline, CDR1 is SGHRS, CDR2 YFSETQ. The CDR3 spans 15 residues. Trimming took off 0 bases at V and 2 bases at J, with 8 bases between the two ends. The CDR3 region is CASSLGQVNTGELFF. In DNA form, the CDR3 reads TGCGCCAGCAGCTTGGGACAGGTTAACACCGGGGAGCTGTTTTTT.

This chain uses TRBV2 with TRBJ2-5; the match to TRBD1 covers 7 bases. The DNA end is a closer match to TRBJ2-7, so the J assignment may be wrong. Germline V gives CDR1 SNHLY, CDR2 FYNNEI. This CDR3 contains 14 residues. The CDR3 bases are TGTGCCAGCATCGGACAGGATCCCTCCTACGAGCAGTACTTC. Protein product: CASIGQDPSYEQYF.

This clone was observed a few times. The chain carries TRBV5-1 and TRBJ2-2; a weak D match, TRBD2 (7 bases). The V gene's germline CDR1 is SGHRS and CDR2 YFSETQ. Trimming cost V 7 bases and J 2 bases, with 15 bases left between them. The CDR3 length is 15 residues. CDR3 sequence: CASVLGGRNTGELFF. CDR3 bases: TGCGCCAGCGTCCTGGGGGGGCGAAACACCGGGGAGCTGTTTTTT.

This sequence joins TRBV7-3 and TRBJ2-3; TRBD2 matches 10 bases. Unmatched junction bases numbered 10, after V lost 5 bases and J lost 5 bases. CDR3 length equals 16 residues. Germline CDR1 is SGHTA and CDR2 is FQGTGA. The CDR3 loop reads CASSKTLAGAGDTQYF. CDR3 coding DNA: TGTGCCAGCAGCAAAACCCTAGCGGGGGCCGGAGATACGCAGTATTTT.

This clone was seen a few times. The genes are TRBV19 and TRBJ1-1; D is undetermined. Germline CDR1 LNHDA, CDR2 SQIVND (reference sequence). The CDR3 loop spans 15 amino acids. The V and J ends lost 3 bases and 6 bases respectively, with 17 bases between them. CDR3 protein: CASSIFGVNAAEAFF. The CDR3 DNA follows: TGTGCCAGTAGTATCTTCGGGGTGAACGCGGCTGAAGCTTTCTTT.

V gene TRBV5-4 combines with J gene TRBJ1-1; TRBD1 matches 8 bases. Germline CDR1 and CDR2: SGHNT and YYREEE (reference sequence). The CDR3 totals 14 residues. Losses at the gene ends were 4 bases for V and 5 bases for J; bases not matched to a gene: 7. CDR3 protein: CASSDSQGDTEAFF. The CDR3, as DNA: TGTGCCAGCAGCGACTCACAGGGGGATACTGAAGCTTTCTTT.

This clone was seen only a few times. The J gene is TRBJ2-5, the V gene TRBV4-1; D is perhaps TRBD2 (7 bases). From germline, CDR1 is MGHRA and CDR2 YSYEKL. The CDR3 length is 15 residues. Trimming stripped 1 base from V and 4 bases from J, with 13 bases between. The CDR3 DNA follows: TGCGCCAGCAGCCAAGGGTACAGGGAGGGAGAGACCCAGTACTTC. Its protein is CASSQGYREGETQYF.